This is a list of T cell receptor beta chains from one sample in a study of T cell repertoires in cytomegalovirus infection. TCRdb fed the reads into MiXCR, producing one record per CDR3 protein. The sample carries 200,000 to 250,000 distinct CDR3 sequences, around an eighth recorded once. Sequenced material: PBMCs. These receptors all stem from a human donor in good health (CMV status not recorded). Some clones in this sample may be carry-over from other donors' samples. Both conserved end residues are part of each CDR3. The order of the fields is J gene, V gene, clone size, D gene, CDR3 DNA, CDR3 protein. A D gene is named only where the DNA matches it firmly. The size field is filled for only some rows; it gives once, few, many or a size class.

TRBJ1-4	TRBV10-3	many	-	TGTGCCATCAGTGAGTCTCGGGTGGCGGAGGAAAAACTGTTTTTT	CAISESRVAEEKLFF
TRBJ2-3	TRBV7-3	many	-	TGTGCCAGCAGCTTATTCCACAGCACAGATACGCAGTATTTT	CASSLFHSTDTQYF
TRBJ2-3	TRBV12-3/TRBV12-4	many	TRBD1	TGTGCCAGCAGTTTCGGACAGGGTGGCACAGATACGCAGTATTTT	CASSFGQGGTDTQYF
TRBJ1-4	TRBV28	many	-	TGTGCCAGCAGTACCGATGAAAAACTGTTTTTT	CASSTDEKLFF
TRBJ1-1	TRBV11-2	many	-	TGTGCCAGCAGCCCCTACGGGGGGTACAACACTGAAGCTTTCTTT	CASSPYGGYNTEAFF
TRBJ2-1	TRBV5-5	-	-	TGTGCCAGCACCACAAACCCCGCAGGGATCAGGTACAATGAGCAGTTCTTC	CASTTNPAGIRYNEQFF
TRBJ1-3	TRBV10-3	few	TRBD1	TGTGCCATCAGTTCAGGGGGAACTGGAAACACCATATATTTT	CAISSGGTGNTIYF
TRBJ2-5	TRBV7-8	few	-	TGTGCCAGCAGGCTACAAGAGACCCAGTACTTC	CASRLQETQYF
TRBJ1-1	TRBV2	few	TRBD1	TGTGCCAGCGAGGGACAGCTTAACACTGAAGCTTTCTTT	CASEGQLNTEAFF
TRBJ2-4	TRBV4-3	-	TRBD2	TGCGCCAGCAGCCAAGGTGGGCCTAGCGGAGCCAAAAACATTCAGTACTTC	CASSQGGPSGAKNIQYF
TRBJ2-1	TRBV6-2/TRBV6-3	many	TRBD2	TGTGCCAGCAGCCAGATGGAGCTAGCGGGGGGCCCCGAGTTCTTC	CASSQMELAGGPEFF
TRBJ2-3	TRBV7-2	many	-	TGTGCCAGCAGCTTAGAGGCCGCTAGCACAGATACGCAGTATTTT	CASSLEAASTDTQYF
TRBJ2-5	TRBV7-2	many	-	TGTGCCAGCAGCTTAGAGGCAGGGGAGAAGACCCAGTACTTC	CASSLEAGEKTQYF
TRBJ1-1	TRBV2	few	-	TGTGCCAGCAGTGAACTTGGGCCAAGGAACACTGAAGCTTTCTTT	CASSELGPRNTEAFF
TRBJ2-5	TRBV7-3	few	-	TGTGCCAGCAGCCCACGACACGGATGGGGGGAAGAGACCCAGTACTTC	CASSPRHGWGEETQYF